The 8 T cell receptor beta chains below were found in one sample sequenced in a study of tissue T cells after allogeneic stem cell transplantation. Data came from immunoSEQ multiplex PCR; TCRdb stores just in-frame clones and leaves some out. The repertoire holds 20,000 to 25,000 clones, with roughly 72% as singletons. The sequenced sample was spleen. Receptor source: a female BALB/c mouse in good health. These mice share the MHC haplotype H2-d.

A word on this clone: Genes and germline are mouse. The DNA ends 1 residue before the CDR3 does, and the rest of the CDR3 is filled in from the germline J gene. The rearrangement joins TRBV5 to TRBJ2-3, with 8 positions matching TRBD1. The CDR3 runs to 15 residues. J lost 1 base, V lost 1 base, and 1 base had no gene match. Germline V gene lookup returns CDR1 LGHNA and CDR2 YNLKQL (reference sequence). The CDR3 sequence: CASSQAGGGAETLYF. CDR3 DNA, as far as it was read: TGTGCCAGCAGCCAAGCAGGGGGCGGTGCAGAAACGCTGTAT.

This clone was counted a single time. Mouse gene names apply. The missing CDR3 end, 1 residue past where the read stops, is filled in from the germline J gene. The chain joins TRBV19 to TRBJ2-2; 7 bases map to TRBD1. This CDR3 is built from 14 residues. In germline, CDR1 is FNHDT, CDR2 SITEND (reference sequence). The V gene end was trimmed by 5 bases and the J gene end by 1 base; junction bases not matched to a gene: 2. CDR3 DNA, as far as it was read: TGTGCCAGCAGACGACAGGGAAACACCGGGCAGCTCTAC. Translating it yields CASRRQGNTGQLY. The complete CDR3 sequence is CASRRQGNTGQLYF.

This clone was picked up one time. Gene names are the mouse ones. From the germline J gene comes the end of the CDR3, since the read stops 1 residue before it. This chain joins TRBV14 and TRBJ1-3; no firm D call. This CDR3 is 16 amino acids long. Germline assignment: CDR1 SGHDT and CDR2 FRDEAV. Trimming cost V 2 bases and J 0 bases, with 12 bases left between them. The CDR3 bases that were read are TGTGCCAGCAGTTTGGGGATAGCGACTTCTGGAAATACGCTCTAT. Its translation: CASSLGIATSGNTLY. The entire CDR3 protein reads CASSLGIATSGNTLYF. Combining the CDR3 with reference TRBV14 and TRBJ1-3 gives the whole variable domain EAGVTQSPRYAVLQEGQAVSFWCDPISGHDTLYWYQQPRDQGPQLLVYFRDEAVIDNSQLPSDRFSAVRPKGTNSTLKIQSAKQGDTATYLCASSLGIATSGNTLYFGEGSRLIVV.

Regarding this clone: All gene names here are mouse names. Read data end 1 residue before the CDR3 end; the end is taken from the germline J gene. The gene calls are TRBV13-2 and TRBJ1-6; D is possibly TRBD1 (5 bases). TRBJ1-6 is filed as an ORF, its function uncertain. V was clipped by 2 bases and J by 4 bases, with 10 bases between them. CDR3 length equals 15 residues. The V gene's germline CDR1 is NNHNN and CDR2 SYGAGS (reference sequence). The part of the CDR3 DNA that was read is TGTGCCAGCGGTGAACCGGACAAATATAATTCGCCCCTCTAC. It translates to CASGEPDKYNSPLY. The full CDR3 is CASGEPDKYNSPLYF.

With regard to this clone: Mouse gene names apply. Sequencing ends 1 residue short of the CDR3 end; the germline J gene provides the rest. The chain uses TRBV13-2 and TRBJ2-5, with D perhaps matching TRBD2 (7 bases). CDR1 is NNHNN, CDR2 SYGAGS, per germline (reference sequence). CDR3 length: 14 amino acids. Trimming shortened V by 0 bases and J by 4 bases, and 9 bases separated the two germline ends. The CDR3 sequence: CASGDAGGEDTQYF. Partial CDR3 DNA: TGTGCCAGCGGTGATGCGGGGGGCGAAGACACCCAGTAC.

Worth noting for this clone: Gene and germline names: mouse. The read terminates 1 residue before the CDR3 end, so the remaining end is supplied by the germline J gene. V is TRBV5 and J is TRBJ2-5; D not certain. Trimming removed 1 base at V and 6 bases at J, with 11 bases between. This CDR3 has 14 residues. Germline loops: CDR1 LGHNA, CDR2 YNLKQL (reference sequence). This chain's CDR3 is CASSQGGMVDTQYF. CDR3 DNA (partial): TGTGCCAGCAGCCAAGGAGGCATGGTGGACACCCAGTAC.

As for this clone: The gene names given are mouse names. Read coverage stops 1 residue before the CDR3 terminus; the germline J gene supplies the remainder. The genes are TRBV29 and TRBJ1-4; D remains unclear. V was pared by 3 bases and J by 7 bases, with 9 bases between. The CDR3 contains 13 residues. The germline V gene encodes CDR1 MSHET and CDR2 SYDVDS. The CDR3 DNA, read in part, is TGTGCTAGCAGTTTGGAGGGTGGCGAAAGATTATTT. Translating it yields CASSLEGGERLF. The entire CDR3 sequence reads CASSLEGGERLFF.

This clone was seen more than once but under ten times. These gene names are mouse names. The CDR3 spells CTCSTGGGEQYF. The DNA read from the CDR3 is TGCACCTGCAGTACTGGGGGAGGGGAACAGTAC. The chain uses TRBV1 and TRBJ2-7; the match to TRBD2 covers 8 bases. The read ends 1 residue shy of where the CDR3 ends; the end is completed using the germline J gene. After removal of 5 bases from V and 7 bases from J, the junction contained 4 bases not matched to a gene. Germline assignment: CDR1 NSQYPW and CDR2 LRSPGD (reference sequence). The CDR3 is 12 amino acids.